These 20 T cell receptor beta chains came from one sample sequenced in a study of shared clonotypes between healthy human individuals. Method: immunoSEQ multiplex PCR; TCRdb's copy keeps in-frame clones and lacks some. The table includes nearly 600,000 clones, roughly 96% detected once. Only CD45RO-negative cells positively selected for CCR7 counted as naive CD8 cells, so terminally differentiated effector memory CD45RA+ cells were excluded. Sequencing used naive CD8+ T cells sorted from blood. The receptors stem from a woman younger than 45 in good health.

This sequence joins TRBV4-1 and TRBJ2-2, with D tentatively TRBD2 (5 bases). Deletions cut 2 bases from V and 5 bases from J, with 9 bases between. From germline, CDR1 is MGHRA and CDR2 YSYEKL. The CDR3 consists of 14 residues. The CDR3 coding sequence is TGCGCCAGCAGCCAACCTCGAGGGACCGGGGAGCTGTTTTTT. It codes for CASSQPRGTGELFF.

The CDR3 region has the DNA TGTGCCAGCAGCGCCCAACCGGGGGACAATGAGCAGTTCTTC. Its translation is CASSAQPGDNEQFF. This chain uses TRBV11-2 with TRBJ2-1, with a possible D match to TRBD2 (6 bases). Germline CDR1 is SGHAT and CDR2 is FQNNGV. Trimming shortened V by 5 bases and J by 5 bases, and 13 bases separated the two germline ends. The CDR3 loop spans 14 amino acids.

V and J are TRBV7-9 and TRBJ2-7; D may be TRBD2 (7 bases). Trimming removed 5 bases from V and 5 bases from J, with 16 bases in between. This CDR3 comprises 14 residues. Germline CDR1 and CDR2: SEHNR and FQNEAQ (reference sequence). This CDR3 is CASSLGGDRNEQYF. As DNA, the CDR3 is TGTGCCAGCAGCCTAGGGGGGGATCGAAACGAGCAGTACTTC.

The chain links TRBV28 to TRBJ2-4; TRBD1 might be the D (5 bases). This CDR3 spans 15 amino acids. Germline loops: CDR1 MDHEN, CDR2 SYDVKM. Trimming pared 6 bases from V and 7 bases from J, leaving 19 bases between. The CDR3 loop is CASSPPRGGPNIQYF. In DNA form, the CDR3 reads TGTGCCAGCAGCCCCCCAAGGGGCGGACCCAACATTCAGTACTTC.

The CDR3 loop is CASSSSGSWHGELFF. In DNA form, the CDR3 reads TGTGCCAGCAGCTCCAGCGGGAGTTGGCACGGGGAGCTGTTTTTT. The rearrangement uses TRBV13 and TRBJ2-2; 8 bases are shared with TRBD2. This CDR3 is built from 15 residues. Germline CDR1 is PRHDT and CDR2 is FYEKMQ (reference sequence). After removal of 4 bases from V and 7 bases from J, the junction contained 8 bases not matched to a gene.

As regards this clone: The same CDR3 can be traced to other DNA sequences in this sample. The gene calls are TRBV27 and TRBJ1-1; 7 bases agree with TRBD1. This CDR3 has 14 amino acids. Trimming at V came to 3 bases and at J to 2 bases, leaving 3 bases not matched to a gene. Per the germline V gene, CDR1 is MNHEY and CDR2 is SMNVEV (reference sequence). In DNA, the CDR3 is TGTGCCAGCAGTTTGAGAGGGGGCAACACTGAAGCTTTCTTT. Encoded protein: CASSLRGGNTEAFF.

The genes are TRBV28 and TRBJ2-7; the D gene is possibly TRBD2 (7 bases). V dropped 6 bases and J dropped 6 bases, with 15 bases sitting between them. Germline V CDR1 and CDR2: MDHEN, SYDVKM. This CDR3 contains 13 residues. CDR3 in amino acids: CASSPGRGSEQYF. Written as DNA, the CDR3 is TGTGCCAGCAGCCCAGGGAGGGGGAGCGAGCAGTACTTC.

This clone was detected once. The chain couples TRBV23-1 to TRBJ2-1, with D hard to call. TRBV23-1 is sorted into the ORF group, with uncertain function. The CDR3 consists of 17 residues. Trimming shortened V by 8 bases and J by 4 bases, and 24 bases separated the two germline ends. CDR3 nucleotides: TGCGCCAGCCGGTCCTTAATACGCCAACGGACGTACAATGAGCAGTTCTTC. Translated, it gives CASRSLIRQRTYNEQFF.

This chain connects TRBV7-9 to TRBJ1-1; 8 bases match TRBD1. Trimming cost V 0 bases and J 4 bases; bases outside gene matches: 4. Germline V gives CDR1 SEHNR, CDR2 FQNEAQ (reference sequence). This CDR3 contains 15 residues. Written as DNA, the CDR3 is TGTGCCAGCAGCTTAGCGCAGGGGGCTGGCACTGAAGCTTTCTTT. Residues: CASSLAQGAGTEAFF.

V is TRBV13 and J is TRBJ2-1, with D uncertain. CDR1 is PRHDT, CDR2 FYEKMQ, per germline (reference sequence). The CDR3 totals 20 residues. The V end lost 1 base, the J end lost 0 bases, and 22 bases lay between the germline ends. The CDR3 nucleotides are TGTGCCAGCAGCTTAGCGGTTGGGCAGTACTTATCCCACTCCTACAATGAGCAGTTCTTC. This encodes CASSLAVGQYLSHSYNEQFF.

This chain connects TRBV28 to TRBJ1-3, with a tentative D call TRBD1 (5 bases). The germline CDR1 and CDR2 sequences are MDHEN and SYDVKM. The CDR3 is 16 amino acids. V was clipped by 5 bases and J by 2 bases, with 16 bases between them. The CDR3 spells CASSTSRESAGNTIYF. The CDR3, as DNA: TGTGCCAGCAGTACAAGCAGGGAATCGGCTGGAAACACCATATATTTT.

Note on this clone: Other nucleotide sequences in the sample specify the same CDR3. The chain employs TRBV28 and TRBJ2-1; D is undetermined. This CDR3 comprises 10 residues. CDR1 MDHEN and CDR2 SYDVKM come from the germline V gene. V was cut by 4 bases and J by 5 bases, with 0 bases left in between. CDR3 sequence: CASSYNEQFF. The CDR3 DNA sequence: TGTGCCAGCAGTTACAATGAGCAGTTCTTC.

The chain is built from TRBV28 and TRBJ1-1, with a possible D match to TRBD1 (6 bases). This CDR3 comprises 17 residues. Germline CDR1 and CDR2: MDHEN and SYDVKM. With 1 base removed from V and 0 bases from J, the gap between germline ends came to 15 bases. The CDR3 bases are TGTGCCAGCAGTTTATTTCAGGGGCCCGATATGAACACTGAAGCTTTCTTT. It codes for CASSLFQGPDMNTEAFF.

J is TRBJ2-2 and V is TRBV7-3; TRBD1 matches 7 bases. In germline, CDR1 is SGHTA, CDR2 FQGTGA. The junction had 16 bases not matched to a gene; V was cut back by 1 base and J by 5 bases. The CDR3 length is 19 residues. CDR3 loop: CASSLMARVGDRGTGELFF. As DNA, the CDR3 is TGTGCCAGCAGCTTAATGGCGCGGGTTGGGGACAGAGGGACCGGGGAGCTGTTTTTT.

The chain recombines TRBV27 with TRBJ2-5; 8 bases are shared with TRBD1. The last part of the DNA fits TRBJ2-7 better; the J call may be wrong. The CDR3 length is 15 residues. Germline lookup yields CDR1 MNHEY and CDR2 SMNVEV (reference sequence). CDR3 nucleotides: TGTGCCAGCAGTTCCGCTGACAGGGGAATCTACGAGCAGTACTTC. This gives the protein CASSSADRGIYEQYF.

The chain carries TRBV5-1 and TRBJ2-7; D is unresolved. V lost 4 bases and J lost 5, with 22 bases in between. In germline, CDR1 is SGHRS, CDR2 YFSETQ. This CDR3 region has 16 residues. CDR3: CASSQTQKADWDEQYF. CDR3 sequence (DNA): TGCGCCAGCAGCCAAACACAGAAGGCTGACTGGGACGAGCAGTACTTC.

The chain couples TRBV5-4 to TRBJ2-4; possible D gene TRBD1, 6 bases. Germline V gene sequence: CDR1 SGHNT, CDR2 YYREEE (reference sequence). The CDR3 has 16 residues. Trimming cost V 4 bases and J 1 base, with 15 bases left between them. This CDR3 is CASSRGQPWAKNIQYF. The CDR3 coding sequence is TGTGCCAGCAGCCGTGGACAGCCTTGGGCCAAAAACATTCAGTACTTC.

The chain is built from TRBV15 and TRBJ2-5; tentatively, D is TRBD2 (5 bases). The CDR3 contains 12 residues. Germline V gives CDR1 LNHNV, CDR2 YYDKDF (reference sequence). Trimming shortened V by 6 bases and J by 4 bases, and 9 bases separated the two germline ends. The CDR3: CATREGSETQYF. The CDR3, as DNA: TGTGCCACCAGAGAGGGATCAGAGACCCAGTACTTC.

This chain joins TRBV28 and TRBJ2-1; tentatively, D is TRBD2 (6 bases). The V end lost 5 bases, the J end lost 15 bases, and 17 bases lay between the germline ends. CDR3 size: 12 residues. Germline CDR1 and CDR2: MDHEN and SYDVKM. The CDR3 DNA reads TGTGCCAGCAGTCCGCCTGAGCCGGGGGTGTTCTTC. Encoded protein: CASSPPEPGVFF.

This rearrangement joins TRBV7-7 to TRBJ1-4, with a tentative D call TRBD1 (5 bases). Germline loops: CDR1 SSHAT, CDR2 FNYEAQ (reference sequence). The CDR3 contains 17 residues. V was shortened by 5 bases and J by 12 bases, with 28 bases between the two germline ends. In nucleotides, the CDR3 is TGTGCCAGCAGCCCGGGACCTCCCTGGGTTGAAGGAGTGGAACTGTTTTTT. Its protein product is CASSPGPPWVEGVELFF.